This T cell receptor (beta chain) originates from a study of tumor and adjacent non-tumor tissue in lung cancer. As for the study in general: Patients were aged about 30 to 76, ten or so men and roughly five women, stage I to III. Samples averaged approximately 3.9 million productive TCRbeta reads each.

Findings and caveats of the study: Tumor TCR diversity, when higher, was linked to shorter survival.

Concerning this clonotype: Its antigen remains unknown. An end of the junction differs from the germline gene, which may be a read error.

The template was RNA from unsorted bulk tissue. Distant lung tissue was collected more than 3 cm away from the tumor edge. The V gene's germline CDR1 is MDHEN and CDR2 SYDVKM. The CDR3 length is 15 residues. Three rounds of nested PCR, following a modified ARM-PCR protocol, produced the TCRbeta library. TCRdb used MiXCR to reprocess the multiplex PCR reads, holding one entry per CDR3 protein. The table has about 67,000 distinct CDR3 sequences, roughly three quarters seen once. The receptor was isolated from a man between 60 and 70 years old with non-small cell lung cancer. The rearrangement joins TRBV28 to TRBJ1-5; no reliable D call. Sequenced: distant non-tumor lung tissue. CDR3 sequence: CASSLSVAINQPHHF. CDR3 in DNA: TGTGCCAGCAGTTTATCGGTTGCGATTAACCAGCCCCATCATTTT.